This T cell receptor beta chain appears in the sequencing data of a study of shared clonotypes between healthy human individuals. Libraries were prepared by immunoSEQ multiplex PCR; TCRdb keeps only in-frame clonotypes and omits some of them. The repertoire holds about 380,000 clones, with just over 95% as singletons. CDR1 and CDR2 from the germline V gene are SGHAT and FQDESV (reference sequence). J gave up 9 bases and V 1 base, and 7 bases lay outside the gene matches. The CDR3 is 16 amino acids. Material for sequencing was memory CD8+ T cells sorted from blood. Subset noted: CD45RO+ cells pooled with CCR7-negative TemRA cells. The rearrangement links TRBV11-1 to TRBJ2-1; TRBD2 matches 12 bases. The sequence came from a young man in good health. The CDR3 loop is CASSLGTSGRKGEQFF. The CDR3 bases are TGTGCCAGCAGCTTAGGTACTAGCGGGAGGAAAGGTGAGCAGTTCTTC.